This TCR beta chain was identified during a study of blood T cells in healthy people across ages. Donors each provided roughly 9.6 milliliters of peripheral blood. Germline loops: CDR1 SNHLY, CDR2 FYNNEI. V lost 3 bases, J lost 1 base, and 9 bases lay in between. CDR3 length equals 14 residues. The authors ran a second PCR of roughly 7 to 11 cycles using a sample-barcoded 5' primer and a J-beta primer mix. Each CDR3 protein is one row after TCRdb ran MiXCR on the 5' RACE reads. This sample has around 1,100,000 distinct CDR3 sequences, with 35% to 45% found just once. Sequencing was carried out using blood. The gene calls are TRBV2 and TRBJ1-2; a possible D gene is TRBD1 (5 bases). The clonotype was recovered from a man aged 18 to 30 in good health. CDR3: CASSEGRINYGYTF. CDR3 nucleotides: TGTGCCAGCAGTGAGGGGCGAATTAACTATGGCTACACCTTC.